The 11 T cell receptor beta chains listed next were all sequenced from one sample in a study of control samples from healthy donors and cancer patients. Generated by immunoSEQ multiplex PCR, the TCRdb table keeps only in-frame clones and is missing some. The sample yields about 26,000 clones, roughly four fifths seen once. The material sequenced was PBMCs. Source of these receptors: a man aged 60 to 69 with colorectal cancer.

The rearrangement links TRBV19 to TRBJ1-5; TRBD1 matches at 12 bases. Germline lookup yields CDR1 LNHDA and CDR2 SQIVND (reference sequence). After removal of 7 bases from V and 7 bases from J, the junction contained 11 bases not matched to a gene. The CDR3 covers 16 residues. The CDR3 nucleotides read TGTGCCAGTACACAGGGACAGGGGGCTCGTATCCAGCCCCAGCATTTT. Translating it yields CASTQGQGARIQPQHF.

This sequence joins TRBV5-1 and TRBJ2-1; D not resolved. The CDR3 extends over 12 amino acids. Trimming took 4 bases from V and 8 from J, leaving 10 bases between them. Germline V gives CDR1 SGHRS, CDR2 YFSETQ. The CDR3 reads CASSASSDEQFF. DNA for the CDR3: TGCGCCAGCAGCGCATCTAGTGATGAGCAGTTCTTC.

This chain joins TRBV7-9 and TRBJ1-1; TRBD1 matches 11 bases. V lost 1 base to trimming and J lost 11 bases; unmatched junction nucleotides: 6. CDR3 size: 14 residues. Germline CDR1 and CDR2: SEHNR and FQNEAQ (reference sequence). The CDR3 DNA is TGTGCCAGCAGCTTAGTGGACAGGGGGCGAGCGGCTTTCTTT. It yields the protein CASSLVDRGRAAFF.

The chain links TRBV15 to TRBJ2-1, with a weak D call TRBD2 (5 bases). Trimming took 3 bases from V and 6 from J, leaving 15 bases between them. CDR3 size: 15 residues. The germline CDR1 and CDR2 sequences are LNHNV and YYDKDF (reference sequence). CDR3 sequence: CATSSGRIPPNEQFF. CDR3 coding DNA: TGTGCCACCAGCAGTGGGAGAATCCCCCCCAATGAGCAGTTCTTC.

The rearrangement joins TRBV7-2 to TRBJ2-3; tentative D call: TRBD1 (5 bases). In germline, CDR1 is SGHTA, CDR2 FQGNSA. The CDR3 runs 15 residues. The V gene lost 2 bases and the J gene lost 0 bases, with 9 bases spanning the gap. In DNA, the CDR3 is TGTGCCAGCAGCTTACAGGGTCCTAGCACAGATACGCAGTATTTT. Translation gives CASSLQGPSTDTQYF.

V and J are TRBV10-3 and TRBJ1-2; 8 bases are shared with TRBD1. The length of the CDR3 is 14 residues. CDR1 and CDR2 (germline): ENHRY, SYGVKD. V gave up 4 bases and J gave up 2 bases; unmatched junction bases: 3. The CDR3 bases are TGTGCCATCAGTGGGACAGGGATGAACTATGGCTACACCTTC. The encoded protein is CAISGTGMNYGYTF.

The chain is built from TRBV5-4 and TRBJ1-1, with 7 nucleotides matching TRBD1. Unmatched junction bases numbered 6, after V lost 0 bases and J lost 4 bases. CDR3 size: 15 residues. Germline CDR1 and CDR2: SGHNT and YYREEE (reference sequence). In DNA, the CDR3 is TGTGCCAGCAGCTTGGGGGCAGGGGGGTTCACTGAAGCTTTCTTT. Residues: CASSLGAGGFTEAFF.

In DNA, the CDR3 is TGTGCCTATCGTGCGGGTGGAAGCAATCAGCCCCAGCATTTT. Protein: CAYRAGGSNQPQHF. The rearrangement joins TRBV30 to TRBJ1-5, with D unclear. This CDR3 is built from 14 residues. The ends were cut back, 7 bases at V and 1 base at J, with 14 bases in the middle. CDR1 GTSNPN and CDR2 SVGIG come from the germline V gene (reference sequence).

The chain uses TRBV7-9 and TRBJ1-6; tentatively, D is TRBD1 (6 bases). The CDR3 runs 16 residues. Per the germline V gene, CDR1 is SEHNR and CDR2 is FQNEAQ (reference sequence). V was cut by 5 bases and J by 3 bases, with 14 bases left in between. Written as DNA, the CDR3 is TGTGCCAGCAGCACTGCCGGGACAAGCTATAATTCACCCCTCCACTTT. Translation: CASSTAGTSYNSPLHF.

This sequence joins TRBV2 and TRBJ2-7; unclear D gene. The CDR3 runs 12 residues. The germline V gene encodes CDR1 SNHLY and CDR2 FYNNEI. Trimming left V 5 bases short and J 6 bases short, with 11 bases between. The CDR3 here is CASSFYSGEQYF. Written as DNA, the CDR3 is TGTGCCAGCAGTTTTTACTCCGGCGAGCAGTACTTC. Combining the CDR3 with reference TRBV2 and TRBJ2-7 gives the whole variable domain EPEVTQTPSHQVTQMGQEVILRCVPISNHLYFYWYRQILGQKVEFLVSFYNNEISEKSEIFDDQFSVERPDGSNFTLKIRSTKLEDSAMYFCASSFYSGEQYFGPGTRLTVT.

This clone was detected a few times. The chain uses TRBV2 and TRBJ1-1; D gene ambiguous. This CDR3 has 13 residues. Germline loops: CDR1 SNHLY, CDR2 FYNNEI. Trimming took off 4 bases at V and 3 bases at J, with 9 bases between the two ends. The CDR3 sequence: CASSGWEDTEAFF. CDR3 bases: TGTGCCAGCAGTGGGTGGGAGGACACTGAAGCTTTCTTT.